These 5 T cell receptor beta chains came from one sample sequenced in a study of blood T cell repertoires in COVID-19. Assay used: immunoSEQ multiplex PCR; TCRdb lists only in-frame clones, some missing. The repertoire has 250,000 or so clones, around 86% of them found once; the top ten carry over 5%. Sequencing was performed on peripheral blood. The origin of the receptors is a woman aged 55-75 years with COVID-19, enrolled during active disease.

This chain uses TRBV19 with TRBJ1-5, with 8 bases lining up with TRBD1. The CDR3 contains 15 residues. The trim removed 4 bases at V and 7 bases at J, leaving 9 bases unmatched. Germline lookup yields CDR1 LNHDA and CDR2 SQIVND (reference sequence). The CDR3 protein is CASSKADRAGQPQHF. The CDR3 DNA reads TGTGCCAGTAGTAAAGCGGACAGGGCTGGACAGCCCCAGCATTTT.

The CDR3 region is CATSDPPQAGSYNEQFF. The CDR3, as DNA: TGTGCCACCAGTGACCCACCCCAAGCGGGCTCCTACAATGAGCAGTTCTTC. The chain links TRBV24-1 to TRBJ2-1; the D gene is possibly TRBD2 (6 bases). V gave up 4 bases and J gave up 0 bases, with 15 bases separating them. Per germline, CDR1 KGHDR and CDR2 SFDVKD. CDR3 length: 17 amino acids.

This chain links TRBV29-1 with TRBJ1-5; 7 bases are a match to TRBD1. Germline CDR1 SQVTM, CDR2 ANQGSEA. Trimming took 5 bases from V and 7 from J; bases not matched to a gene: 11. This CDR3 spans 14 amino acids. The CDR3 protein is CSVSQDRVGQPQHF. CDR3 bases: TGCAGCGTTAGTCAAGACAGGGTAGGACAGCCCCAGCATTTT.

The chain is built from TRBV25-1 and TRBJ1-2; 9 bases agree with TRBD1. The V gene's germline CDR1 is MGHDK and CDR2 SYGVNS. Trimming at V came to 5 bases and at J to 4 bases, leaving 11 bases not matched to a gene. CDR3 length equals 16 residues. The CDR3 loop is CASSTRGGQGTYGYTF. As DNA, the CDR3 is TGTGCCAGCAGTACACGAGGGGGACAGGGTACCTATGGCTACACCTTC.

V is TRBV5-1 and J is TRBJ1-3; D is ambiguous. Trimming removed 0 bases at V and 0 bases at J, with 10 bases between. CDR1 and CDR2 (germline): SGHRS, YFSETQ. The CDR3 extends over 16 amino acids. The CDR3, as DNA: TGCGCCAGCAGCTTGGGTGGAGGGAGCTCTGGAAACACCATATATTTT. This codes for CASSLGGGSSGNTIYF.